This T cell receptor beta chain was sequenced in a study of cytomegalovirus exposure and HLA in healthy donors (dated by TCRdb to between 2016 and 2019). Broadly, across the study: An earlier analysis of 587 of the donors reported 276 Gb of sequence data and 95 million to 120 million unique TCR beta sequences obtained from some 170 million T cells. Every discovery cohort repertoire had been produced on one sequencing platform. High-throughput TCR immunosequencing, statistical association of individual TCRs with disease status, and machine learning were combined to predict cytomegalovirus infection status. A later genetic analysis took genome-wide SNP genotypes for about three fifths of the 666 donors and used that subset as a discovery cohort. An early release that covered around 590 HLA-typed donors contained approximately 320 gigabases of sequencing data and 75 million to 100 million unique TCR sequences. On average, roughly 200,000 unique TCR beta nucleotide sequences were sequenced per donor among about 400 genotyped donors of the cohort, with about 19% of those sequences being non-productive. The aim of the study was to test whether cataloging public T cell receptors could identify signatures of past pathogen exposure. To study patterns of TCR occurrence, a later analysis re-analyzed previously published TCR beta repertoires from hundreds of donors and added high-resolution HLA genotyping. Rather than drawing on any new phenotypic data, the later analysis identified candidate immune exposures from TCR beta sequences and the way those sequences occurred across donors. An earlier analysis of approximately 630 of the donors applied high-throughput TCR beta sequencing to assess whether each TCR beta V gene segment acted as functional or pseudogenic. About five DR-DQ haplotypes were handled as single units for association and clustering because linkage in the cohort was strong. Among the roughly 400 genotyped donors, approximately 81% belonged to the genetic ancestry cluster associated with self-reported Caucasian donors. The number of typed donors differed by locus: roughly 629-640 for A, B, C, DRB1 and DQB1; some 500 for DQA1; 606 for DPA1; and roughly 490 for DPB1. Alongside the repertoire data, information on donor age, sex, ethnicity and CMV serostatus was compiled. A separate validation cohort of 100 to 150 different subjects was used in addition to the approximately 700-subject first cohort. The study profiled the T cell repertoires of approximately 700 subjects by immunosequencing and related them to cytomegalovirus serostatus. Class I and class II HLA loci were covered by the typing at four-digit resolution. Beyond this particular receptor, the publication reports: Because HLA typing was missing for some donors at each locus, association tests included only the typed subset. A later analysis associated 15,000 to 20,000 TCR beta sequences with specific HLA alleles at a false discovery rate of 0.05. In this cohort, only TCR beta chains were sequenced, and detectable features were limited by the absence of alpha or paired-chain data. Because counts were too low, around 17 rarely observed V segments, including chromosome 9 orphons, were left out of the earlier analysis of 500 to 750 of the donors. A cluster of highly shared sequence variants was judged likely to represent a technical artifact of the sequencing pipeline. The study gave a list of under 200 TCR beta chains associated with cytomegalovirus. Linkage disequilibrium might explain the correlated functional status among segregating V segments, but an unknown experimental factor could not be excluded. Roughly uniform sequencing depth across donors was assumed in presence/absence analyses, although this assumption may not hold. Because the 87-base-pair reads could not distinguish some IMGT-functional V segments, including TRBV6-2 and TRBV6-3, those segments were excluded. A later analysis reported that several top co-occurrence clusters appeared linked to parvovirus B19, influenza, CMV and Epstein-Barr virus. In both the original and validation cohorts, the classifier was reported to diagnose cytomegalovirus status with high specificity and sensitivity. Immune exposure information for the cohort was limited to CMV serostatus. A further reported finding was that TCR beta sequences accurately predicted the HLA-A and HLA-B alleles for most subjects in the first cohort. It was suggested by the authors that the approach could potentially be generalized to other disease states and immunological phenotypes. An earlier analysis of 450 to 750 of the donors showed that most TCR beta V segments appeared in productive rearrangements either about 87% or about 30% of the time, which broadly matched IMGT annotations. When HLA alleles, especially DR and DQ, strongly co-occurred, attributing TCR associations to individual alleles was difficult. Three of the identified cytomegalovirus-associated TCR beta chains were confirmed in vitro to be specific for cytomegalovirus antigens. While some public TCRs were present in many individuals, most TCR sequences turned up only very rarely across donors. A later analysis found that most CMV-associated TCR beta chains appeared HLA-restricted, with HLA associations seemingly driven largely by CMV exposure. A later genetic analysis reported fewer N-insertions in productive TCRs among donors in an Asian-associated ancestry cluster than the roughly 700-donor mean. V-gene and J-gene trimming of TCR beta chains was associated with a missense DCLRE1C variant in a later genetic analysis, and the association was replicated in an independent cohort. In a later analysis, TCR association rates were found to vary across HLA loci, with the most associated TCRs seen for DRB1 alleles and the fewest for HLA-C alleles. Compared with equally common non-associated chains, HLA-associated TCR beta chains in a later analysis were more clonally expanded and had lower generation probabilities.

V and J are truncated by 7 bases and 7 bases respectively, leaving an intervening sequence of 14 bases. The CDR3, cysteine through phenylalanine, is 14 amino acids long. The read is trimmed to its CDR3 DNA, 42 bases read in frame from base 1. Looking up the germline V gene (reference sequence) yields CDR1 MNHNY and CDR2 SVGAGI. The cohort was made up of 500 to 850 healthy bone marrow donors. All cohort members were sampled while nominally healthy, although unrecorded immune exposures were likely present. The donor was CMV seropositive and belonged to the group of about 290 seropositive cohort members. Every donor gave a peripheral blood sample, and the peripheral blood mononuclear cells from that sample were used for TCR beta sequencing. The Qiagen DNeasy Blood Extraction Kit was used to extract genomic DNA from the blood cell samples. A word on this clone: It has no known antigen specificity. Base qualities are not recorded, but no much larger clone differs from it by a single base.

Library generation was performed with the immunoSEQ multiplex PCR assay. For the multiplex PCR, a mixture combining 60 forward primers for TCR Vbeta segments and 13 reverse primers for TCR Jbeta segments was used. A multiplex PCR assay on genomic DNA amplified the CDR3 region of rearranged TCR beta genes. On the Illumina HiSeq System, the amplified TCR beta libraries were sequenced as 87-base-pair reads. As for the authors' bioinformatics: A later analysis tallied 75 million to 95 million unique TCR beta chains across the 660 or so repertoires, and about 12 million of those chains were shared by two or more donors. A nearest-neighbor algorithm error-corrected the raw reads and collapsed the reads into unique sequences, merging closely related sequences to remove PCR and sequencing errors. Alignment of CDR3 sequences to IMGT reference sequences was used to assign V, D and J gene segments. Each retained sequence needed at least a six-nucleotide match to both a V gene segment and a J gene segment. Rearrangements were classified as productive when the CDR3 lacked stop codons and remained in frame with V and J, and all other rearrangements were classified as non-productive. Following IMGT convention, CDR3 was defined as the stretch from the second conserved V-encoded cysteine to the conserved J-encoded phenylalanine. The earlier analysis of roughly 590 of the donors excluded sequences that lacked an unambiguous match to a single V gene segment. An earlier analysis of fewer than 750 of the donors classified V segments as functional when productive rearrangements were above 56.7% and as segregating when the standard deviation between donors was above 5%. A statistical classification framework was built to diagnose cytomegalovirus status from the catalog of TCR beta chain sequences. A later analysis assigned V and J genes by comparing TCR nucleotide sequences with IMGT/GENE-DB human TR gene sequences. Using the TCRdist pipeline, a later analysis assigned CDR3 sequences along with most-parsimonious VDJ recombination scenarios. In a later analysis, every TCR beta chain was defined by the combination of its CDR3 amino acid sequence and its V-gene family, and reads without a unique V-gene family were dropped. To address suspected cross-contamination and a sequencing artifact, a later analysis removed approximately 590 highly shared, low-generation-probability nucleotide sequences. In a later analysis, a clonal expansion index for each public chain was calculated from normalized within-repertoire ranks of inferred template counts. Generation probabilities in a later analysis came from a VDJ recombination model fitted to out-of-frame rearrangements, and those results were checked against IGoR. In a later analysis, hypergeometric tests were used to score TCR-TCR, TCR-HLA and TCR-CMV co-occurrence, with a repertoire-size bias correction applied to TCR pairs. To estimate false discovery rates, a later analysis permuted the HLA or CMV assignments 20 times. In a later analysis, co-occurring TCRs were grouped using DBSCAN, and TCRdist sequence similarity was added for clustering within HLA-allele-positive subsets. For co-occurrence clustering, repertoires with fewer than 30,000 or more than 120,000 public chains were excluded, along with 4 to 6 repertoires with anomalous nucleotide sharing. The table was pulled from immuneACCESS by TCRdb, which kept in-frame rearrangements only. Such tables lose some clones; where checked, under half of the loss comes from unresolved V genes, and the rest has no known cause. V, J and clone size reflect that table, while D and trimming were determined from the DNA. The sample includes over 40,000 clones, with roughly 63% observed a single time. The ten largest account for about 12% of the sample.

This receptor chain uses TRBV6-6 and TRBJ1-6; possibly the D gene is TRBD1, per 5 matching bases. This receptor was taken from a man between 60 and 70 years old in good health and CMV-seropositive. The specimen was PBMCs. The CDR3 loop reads CASNSQGTNSPLHF. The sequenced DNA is TGTGCCAGCAATTCCCAGGGAACAAATTCACCCCTCCACTTT.